The rows below give T cell receptor beta chains drawn from one sample of a study of T cells after yellow fever vaccination. TCRdb itself ran the 5' RACE reads through MiXCR, one entry per CDR3 protein. The profile covers tens of thousands of distinct CDR3 sequences, with less than 3.5% appearing a single time and approximately 0.96% taken by the ten largest. Material: PBMCs, either bulk or a sorted T-cell subset (CD4+, CD8+, memory, or dextramer-sorted; not recorded which), obtained approximately 47 days after the first yellow fever vaccination. The receptors come from a man aged 18-30 years who received the YFV17D yellow fever vaccine. Each CDR3 is given with its conserved first and last residue. Fields, in order: clone size, J gene, V gene, D gene, CDR3 length, CDR3 DNA, CDR3 protein. D genes are given only for firm matches. The size field is filled for only some rows; it gives once, few, many or a size class.

many | TRBJ1-4 | TRBV7-9 | . | 11 | TGTGCCAGCAGCACCCATGAAAAACTGTTTTTT | CASSTHEKLFF
many | TRBJ1-2 | TRBV7-2 | . | 13 | TGTGCCAGCAGCTTATTCGGGGCGGATGGCTACACCTTC | CASSLFGADGYTF
many | TRBJ1-2 | TRBV6-1 | . | 10 | TGTGCCAGCAGTGAAAGAGCCATCGGCTTC | CASSERAIGF
many | TRBJ1-6 | TRBV5-6 | . | 14 | TGTGCCAGCAGCGTGCGATACAGGGATTCACCCCTCCACTTT | CASSVRYRDSPLHF
many | TRBJ2-1 | TRBV10-1 | TRBD2 | 16 | TGCGCCAGCAGTGAGTCGACTAGCGGGGGGGTACATGAGCAGTTCTTC | CASSESTSGGVHEQFF
many | TRBJ2-7 | TRBV12-3/TRBV12-4 | TRBD2 | 13 | TGTGCCAGCAGTTTAATGGCGGGGGACGAGCAGTACTTC | CASSLMAGDEQYF
many | TRBJ2-1 | TRBV6-2/TRBV6-3 | TRBD2 | 15 | TGTGCCAGCATTAATAGCGGGGGACGCTACAATGAGCAGTTCTTC | CASINSGGRYNEQFF
medium-sized | TRBJ1-2 | TRBV12-3/TRBV12-4 | . | 15 | TGTGCCAGCAGTAATGCGGGACGGGGAGACTATGGCTACACCTTC | CASSNAGRGDYGYTF
many | TRBJ1-2 | TRBV10-3 | . | 15 | TGTGCCATCAGTGAAAATGTCGACGGATACTATGGCTACACCTTC | CAISENVDGYYGYTF
. | TRBJ1-6 | TRBV28 | TRBD1 | 14 | TGTGCCAGCAGTAAGGGACAGGGCCCCTCACCCCTCCACTTT | CASSKGQGPSPLHF
many | TRBJ2-5 | TRBV5-1 | . | 16 | TGCGCCAGCAGCTTGGGGGGAGGCGGCGGGCAAGAGACCCAGTACTTC | CASSLGGGGGQETQYF
many | TRBJ2-3 | TRBV3-1 | TRBD2 | 17 | TGTGCCAGCAGCCCTGGAATAGCGGGGTTTTTAACAGATACGCAGTATTTT | CASSPGIAGFLTDTQYF
many | TRBJ1-1 | TRBV10-3 | . | 14 | TGTGCCATCAGCCCGGGCCTCAAAAACACTGAAGCTTTCTTT | CAISPGLKNTEAFF
many | TRBJ2-1 | TRBV7-9 | . | 14 | TGTGCCAGCAGCTTAGCGGGGGGAGGCAATGAGCAGTTCTTC | CASSLAGGGNEQFF
many | TRBJ1-4 | TRBV4-3 | . | 15 | TGCGCCAGCAGCCAAGGTGTTGGGGGAAACGAAAAACTGTTTTTT | CASSQGVGGNEKLFF
many | TRBJ2-3 | TRBV5-1 | TRBD1 | 13 | TGCGCCAGCAGGTTGGACAGGTTCGATACGCAGTATTTT | CASRLDRFDTQYF
few | TRBJ1-1 | TRBV5-1 | . | 15 | TGCGCCAGCAGCCCATCCCTCTTTGAAGGGACTGAAGCTTTCTTT | CASSPSLFEGTEAFF
many | TRBJ2-2 | TRBV4-2 | . | 14 | TGTGCCAGCAGCCAAGACAGGGGCACCGGGGAGCTGTTTTTT | CASSQDRGTGELFF
many | TRBJ2-5 | TRBV12-3/TRBV12-4 | . | 13 | TGTGCCAGCAGTCTTGGACCCCAAGAGACCCAGTACTTC | CASSLGPQETQYF
medium-sized | TRBJ1-6 | TRBV12-3/TRBV12-4 | . | 12 | TGTGCCAGCAGTTTTATCCATTCACCCCTCCACTTT | CASSFIHSPLHF
many | TRBJ2-7 | TRBV10-2 | TRBD1 | 17 | TGCGCCAGCTCAGGCCGGGACAGGGTCTATACTATCATGGGGCAGTACTTC | CASSGRDRVYTIMGQYF
many | TRBJ1-1 | TRBV10-3 | . | 15 | TGTGCCATCAGTGACTTTGGGACCCGGAGCACTGAAGCTTTCTTT | CAISDFGTRSTEAFF
many | TRBJ1-5 | TRBV3-1 | . | 16 | TGTGCCAGCAGCCAAGGGAGGGCCTACATCAATCAGCCCCAGCATTTT | CASSQGRAYINQPQHF
many | TRBJ1-6 | TRBV9 | . | 13 | TGTGCCAGCAGCGCGGACGGGAATTCACCCCTCCACTTT | CASSADGNSPLHF
many | TRBJ2-1 | TRBV14 | . | 13 | TGTGCCAGCAGCCTTAGCGGTCCCAATGAGCAGTTCTTC | CASSLSGPNEQFF
many | TRBJ1-1 | TRBV12-3/TRBV12-4 | . | 15 | TGTGCCAGCAGTCCCCACGGGGCCTCGAACACTGAAGCTTTCTTT | CASSPHGASNTEAFF
many | TRBJ2-3 | TRBV7-7 | . | 13 | TGTGCCAGCAGTCGCAACTTGCTAGATACGCAGTATTTT | CASSRNLLDTQYF
many | TRBJ2-7 | TRBV2 | . | 13 | TGTGCCAGCAGTGAGCCCTTCGAGGACGAGCAGTACTTC | CASSEPFEDEQYF
many | TRBJ1-2 | TRBV5-1 | . | 15 | TGCGCCAGCAGCTTAACCCCGCAGCTAGACTATGGCTACACCTTC | CASSLTPQLDYGYTF
many | TRBJ2-5 | TRBV14 | . | 12 | TGTGCCAGCAGCCAAGTTTGGGAGACCCAGTACTTC | CASSQVWETQYF
many | TRBJ1-1 | TRBV29-1 | . | 13 | TGCAGCGTTGAAGACTACAGGAGCGCTGAAGCTTTCTTT | CSVEDYRSAEAFF
many | TRBJ2-6 | TRBV24-1 | . | 16 | TGTGCCACCAGTGATCCCGACAGCTCTGGGGCCAACGTCCTGACTTTC | CATSDPDSSGANVLTF
many | TRBJ2-1 | TRBV7-2 | TRBD1 | 15 | TGTGCCAGCAGACCCGACAGGGGGCCTTGGAATGAGCAGTTCTTC | CASRPDRGPWNEQFF
many | TRBJ2-2 | TRBV4-3 | . | 18 | TGCGCCAGCAGCCAAGAACCCCCCGGGGGCATAAACACCGGGGAGCTGTTTTTT | CASSQEPPGGINTGELFF
many | TRBJ1-1 | TRBV6-4 | TRBD1 | 13 | TGTGCCAGCAGTCAACAGGGGAAAACTGAAGCTTTCTTT | CASSQQGKTEAFF
. | TRBJ1-3 | TRBV20-1 | . | 14 | TGCAGTGCTAGAGATACTGGGGTTGGAAACACCATATATTTT | CSARDTGVGNTIYF
many | TRBJ1-6 | TRBV12-3/TRBV12-4 | . | 14 | TGTGCCAGCAGTGACAGCTCCTATAATTCACCCCTCCACTTT | CASSDSSYNSPLHF
many | TRBJ2-3 | TRBV24-1 | . | 14 | TGTGCCACCAGTGCGGGTGGAAGCACAGATACGCAGTATTTT | CATSAGGSTDTQYF
many | TRBJ1-2 | TRBV2 | . | 10 | TGTGCCAGCACCAAGTATGGCTACACCTTC | CASTKYGYTF
many | TRBJ2-7 | TRBV7-3 | . | 14 | TGTGCCAGCTCCCCCGAAGCGGCAACCTACGAGCAGTACTTC | CASSPEAATYEQYF
many | TRBJ2-2 | TRBV27 | . | 14 | TGTGCCAGCAGTTTACAGTACGGGGGCAGGGAGCTGTTTTTT | CASSLQYGGRELFF
many | TRBJ1-2 | TRBV18 | TRBD1 | 17 | TGTGCCAGCTCACCGCTGACATCTGGCGAGGGGGCCTATGGCTACACCTTC | CASSPLTSGEGAYGYTF